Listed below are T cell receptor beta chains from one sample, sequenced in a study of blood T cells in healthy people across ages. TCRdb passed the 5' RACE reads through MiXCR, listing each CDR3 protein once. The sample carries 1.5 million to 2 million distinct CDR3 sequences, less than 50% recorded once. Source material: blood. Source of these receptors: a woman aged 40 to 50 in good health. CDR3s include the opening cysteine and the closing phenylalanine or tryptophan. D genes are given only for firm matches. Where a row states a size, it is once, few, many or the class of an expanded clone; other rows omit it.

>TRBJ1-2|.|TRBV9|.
CASSVTPGGYTF
TGTGCCAGCAGCGTAACACCTGGAGGCTACACCTTC
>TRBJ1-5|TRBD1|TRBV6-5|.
CASSPRQGSRQPQHF
TGTGCCAGCAGTCCGCGACAGGGGTCGAGGCAGCCCCAGCATTTT
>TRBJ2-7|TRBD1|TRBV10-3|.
CAISERTGNNEQYF
TGTGCCATCAGTGAGCGGACAGGTAACAATGAGCAGTACTTC
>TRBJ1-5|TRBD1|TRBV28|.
CASSLWAGQGSNQPQHF
TGTGCCAGCAGTTTATGGGCCGGACAGGGTAGCAATCAGCCCCAGCATTTT
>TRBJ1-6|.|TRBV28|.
CASMGDKASYNSPLHF
TGTGCCAGCATGGGGGATAAGGCCTCCTATAATTCACCCCTCCACTTT
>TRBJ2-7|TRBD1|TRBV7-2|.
CASSPWTGPYEQYF
TGTGCCAGCAGCCCTTGGACAGGGCCGTACGAGCAGTACTTC
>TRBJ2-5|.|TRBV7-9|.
CAVEKETQYF
TGTGCCGTCGAAAAAGAGACCCAGTACTTC
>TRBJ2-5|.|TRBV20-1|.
CSASLANGNEQYF
TGCAGTGCTTCTCTAGCGAATGGGAATGAGCAGTACTTC
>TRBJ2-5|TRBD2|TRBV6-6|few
CASSYSSGLAGPETQYF
TGTGCCAGCAGTTACTCGTCGGGATTAGCGGGTCCAGAGACCCAGTACTTC
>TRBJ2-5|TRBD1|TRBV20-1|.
CSARDFSEGTVPRTQYF
TGCAGTGCTAGAGATTTCAGTGAGGGGACAGTCCCGAGGACCCAGTACTTC
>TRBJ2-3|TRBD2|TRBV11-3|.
CASSLGQGSGEPDTQYF
TGTGCCAGCAGCCTTGGGCAGGGCAGCGGGGAACCAGATACGCAGTATTTT
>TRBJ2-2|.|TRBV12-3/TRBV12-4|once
CASSPMNTGELFF
TGTGCCAGCAGTCCGATGAACACCGGGGAGCTGTTTTTT
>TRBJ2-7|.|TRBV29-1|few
CSVGTHTYEQYF
TGCAGCGTGGGGACTCACACCTACGAGCAGTACTTC
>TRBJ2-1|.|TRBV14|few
CASSQSGASGEIRDEQFF
TGTGCCAGCAGCCAATCGGGGGCATCGGGAGAAATTAGGGATGAGCAGTTCTTC
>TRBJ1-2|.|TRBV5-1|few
CASSQRDLHGYTF
TGCGCCAGCAGCCAACGGGACTTACATGGCTACACCTTC
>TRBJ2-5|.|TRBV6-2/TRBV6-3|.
CASSYGWFSRGPESETQYF
TGTGCCAGCAGTTATGGATGGTTTTCGCGGGGACCTGAATCGGAGACCCAGTACTTC
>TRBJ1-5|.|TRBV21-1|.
CASSHGPRRNQPQHF
TGTGCCAGCTCCCACGGCCCGAGACGGAATCAGCCCCAGCATTTT
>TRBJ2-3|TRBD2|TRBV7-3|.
CASSLTGLARFTDTQYF
TGTGCCAGCAGCTTAACTGGACTAGCGAGGTTCACAGATACGCAGTATTTT
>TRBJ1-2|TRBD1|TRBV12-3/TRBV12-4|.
CASSIGPGTGVDGYTF
TGTGCCAGCAGTATCGGCCCCGGGACAGGGGTTGATGGCTACACCTTC
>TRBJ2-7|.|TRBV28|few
CASSAWRGLTYEQYF
TGTGCCAGCAGTGCCTGGAGAGGACTAACCTACGAGCAGTACTTC
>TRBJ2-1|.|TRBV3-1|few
CASSQESGWREQFF
TGTGCCAGCAGCCAAGAGTCGGGTTGGAGGGAGCAGTTCTTC
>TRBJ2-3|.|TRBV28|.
CASSLYTESTDTQYF
TGTGCCAGCAGTTTATATACGGAAAGCACAGATACGCAGTATTTT
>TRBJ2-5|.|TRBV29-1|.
CSADRYQETQYF
TGCAGCGCTGACAGGTACCAAGAGACCCAGTACTTC